The source of this TCR beta chain is a study of PD-1 blockade in classical Hodgkin lymphoma. Deletions cut 3 bases from V and 3 bases from J, with 10 bases between. The CDR3 is 14 amino acids. Germline CDR1 SGHRS, CDR2 YFSETQ. The repertoire was sequenced with immunoSEQ multiplex PCR; TCRdb's copy has only in-frame clones and lacks some. The table lists about 19,000 clones, around three quarters of them singletons. Stated time point: cycle 4 day 1 (C4D1), after about 6 weeks of nivolumab. No patient escaped relapse after autologous stem cell transplantation, and brentuximab vedotin exposure varied. The chain carries TRBV5-1 and TRBJ1-5; no clear D gene. Sequences were derived from peripheral blood mononuclear cells (PBMCs), sampled before the fourth cycle of nivolumab. This TCR came from a human donor with classical Hodgkin lymphoma. CDR3 loop: CASSYLTANQPQHF. In DNA, the CDR3 is TGCGCCAGCAGCTACTTGACGGCCAATCAGCCCCAGCATTTT.